This T cell receptor beta chain was documented in a study of blood T cell repertoires in COVID-19. Profiled with immunoSEQ multiplex PCR; TCRdb holds only in-frame clones, not every one. The sample lists roughly 100,000 clones, 82% occurring once. The CDR3 is 15 residues long. From germline, CDR1 is SNHLY and CDR2 FYNNEI. The V segment lost 2 bases and the J segment 4 bases; nucleotides outside the gene matches: 3. This clone was detected once. What was sequenced was peripheral blood. The gene calls are TRBV2 and TRBJ2-2; 8 bases are a match to TRBD2. The receptor was derived from a man aged 60-69 years with acute or convalescent COVID-19. The CDR3 DNA reads TGTGCCAGCAGTGAATCCGGGACTAGCACCGGGGAGCTGTTTTTT. This translates into CASSESGTSTGELFF.